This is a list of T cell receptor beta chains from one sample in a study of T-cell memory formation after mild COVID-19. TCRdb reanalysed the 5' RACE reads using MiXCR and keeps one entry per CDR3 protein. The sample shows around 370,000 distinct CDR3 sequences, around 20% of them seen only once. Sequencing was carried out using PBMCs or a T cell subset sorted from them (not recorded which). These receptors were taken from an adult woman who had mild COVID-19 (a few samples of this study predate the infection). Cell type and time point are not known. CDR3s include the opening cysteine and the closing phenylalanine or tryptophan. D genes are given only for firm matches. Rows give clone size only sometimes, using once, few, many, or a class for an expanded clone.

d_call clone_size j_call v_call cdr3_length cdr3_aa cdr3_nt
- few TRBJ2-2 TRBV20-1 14 CSARAGANTGELFF TGCAGTGCTAGAGCGGGAGCGAACACCGGGGAGCTGTTTTTT
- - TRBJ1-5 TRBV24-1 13 CATSDGSNQPQHF TGTGCCACCAGTGACGGGTCCAATCAGCCCCAGCATTTT
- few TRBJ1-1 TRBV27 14 CASSLAAVNTEAFF TGTGCCAGCAGTTTGGCAGCTGTGAACACTGAAGCTTTCTTT
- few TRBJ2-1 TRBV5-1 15 CASSLPGTRYNEQFF TGCGCCAGCAGCTTGCCAGGGACTCGCTACAATGAGCAGTTCTTC
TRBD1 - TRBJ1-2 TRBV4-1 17 CASSQDIPGQGIEGYTF TGCGCCAGCAGCCAAGATATACCGGGACAGGGGATAGAGGGCTACACCTTC
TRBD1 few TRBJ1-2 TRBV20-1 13 CSAGGQGAGGYTF TGCAGTGCGGGGGGACAGGGGGCCGGTGGCTACACCTTC
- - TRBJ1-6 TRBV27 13 CASGRDRGSPLHF TGTGCCAGCGGCCGGGACCGAGGCTCACCCCTCCACTTT
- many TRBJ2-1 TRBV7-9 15 CASSLAFGGDNEQFF TGTGCCAGCAGCTTAGCTTTCGGCGGCGACAATGAGCAGTTCTTC
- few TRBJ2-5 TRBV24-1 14 CATSDTGGQETQYF TGTGCCACCAGTGATACGGGGGGCCAGGAGACCCAGTACTTC
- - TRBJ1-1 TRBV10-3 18 CAISESIGAGPMNTEAFF TGTGCCATCAGTGAGTCGATCGGGGCGGGTCCTATGAACACTGAAGCTTTCTTT
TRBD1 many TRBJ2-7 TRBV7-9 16 CASSSNSGTGTYEQYF TGTGCCAGCAGCTCCAATTCCGGGACAGGGACCTACGAGCAGTACTTC
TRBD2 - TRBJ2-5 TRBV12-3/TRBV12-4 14 CASSLIAGQETQYF TGTGCCAGCAGTTTAATAGCGGGACAAGAGACCCAGTACTTC
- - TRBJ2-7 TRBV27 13 CASSPTGPYEQYF TGTGCCAGCAGTCCTACTGGGCCCTACGAGCAGTACTTC
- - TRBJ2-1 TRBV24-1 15 CATSDSEGARNEQFF TGTGCCACCAGTGATTCGGAGGGGGCGCGGAATGAGCAGTTCTTC
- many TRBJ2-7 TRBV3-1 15 CASSPSFSPTYEQYF TGTGCCAGCAGCCCGAGTTTCTCGCCTACCTACGAGCAGTACTTC
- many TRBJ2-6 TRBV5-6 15 CASSLLGSGANVLTF TGTGCCAGCAGCTTGTTGGGCTCTGGGGCCAACGTCCTGACTTTC
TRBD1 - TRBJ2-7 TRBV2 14 CASNRGQGPYEQYF TGTGCCAGCAATCGAGGACAGGGCCCCTACGAGCAGTACTTC
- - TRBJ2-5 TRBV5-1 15 CASSLSNRAQETQYF TGCGCCAGCAGCTTAAGCAACAGAGCCCAAGAGACCCAGTACTTC
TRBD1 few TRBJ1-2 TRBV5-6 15 CASSLWTGGNYGYTF TGTGCCAGCAGCCTTTGGACAGGGGGCAACTATGGCTACACCTTC
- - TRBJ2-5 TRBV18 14 CASSPGGSKETQYF TGTGCCAGCTCACCCGGGGGCAGCAAAGAGACCCAGTACTTC
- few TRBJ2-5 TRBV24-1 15 CATSDSSSGKGTQYF TGTGCCACCAGTGATTCGTCCTCAGGCAAAGGGACCCAGTACTTC
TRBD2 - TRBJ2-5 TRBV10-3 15 CAINGLAGNQETQYF TGTGCCATCAATGGACTAGCGGGGAACCAAGAGACCCAGTACTTC
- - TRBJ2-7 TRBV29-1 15 CSVVKGPGATYEQYF TGCAGCGTTGTGAAGGGGCCTGGGGCGACCTACGAGCAGTACTTC
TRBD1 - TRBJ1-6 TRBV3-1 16 CASSQAGTGRFSPLHF TGTGCCAGCAGCCAGGCCGGGACAGGGAGGTTTTCACCCCTCCACTTT
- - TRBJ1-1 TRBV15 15 CATSRGDRSPSEAFF TGTGCCACCAGCAGAGGAGACAGGTCCCCCTCTGAAGCTTTCTTT
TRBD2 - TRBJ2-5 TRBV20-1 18 CSAFSGSGRGFKQETQYF TGCAGTGCTTTTAGCGGGAGCGGTAGAGGGTTCAAGCAAGAGACCCAGTACTTC
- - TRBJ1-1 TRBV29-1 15 CSAIPGTAVSTEAFF TGCAGCGCTATACCCGGAACAGCGGTATCCACTGAAGCTTTCTTT
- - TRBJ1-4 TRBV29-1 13 CSAREERDEKLFF TGCAGCGCGAGGGAAGAGAGGGATGAAAAACTGTTTTTT
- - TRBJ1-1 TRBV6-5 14 CASSHREGNTEAFF TGTGCCAGCAGCCACAGGGAGGGGAACACTGAAGCTTTCTTT
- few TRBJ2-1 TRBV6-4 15 CASSEGGDSGNEQFF TGTGCCAGCAGTGAAGGGGGGGATTCAGGTAATGAGCAGTTCTTC
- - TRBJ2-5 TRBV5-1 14 CASSTNSLQETQYF TGCGCCAGCAGCACAAACAGCCTCCAAGAGACCCAGTACTTC
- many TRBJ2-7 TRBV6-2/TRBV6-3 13 CASSAADAYEQYF TGTGCCAGCAGTGCAGCGGATGCCTACGAGCAGTACTTC
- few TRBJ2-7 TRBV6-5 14 CASSLTDYAYEQYF TGTGCCAGCAGCCTCACAGATTACGCCTACGAGCAGTACTTC
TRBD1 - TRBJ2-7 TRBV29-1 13 CSVIYRGSYEQYF TGCAGCGTCATATACAGGGGTTCCTACGAGCAGTACTTC
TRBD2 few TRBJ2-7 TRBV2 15 CASSPYSGNTNEQYF TGTGCCAGCAGCCCGTATAGCGGGAACACAAACGAGCAGTACTTC
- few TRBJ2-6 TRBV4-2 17 CASSLSQRQGPANVLTF TGTGCCAGCAGCCTTTCCCAGCGGCAGGGTCCGGCCAACGTCCTGACTTTC
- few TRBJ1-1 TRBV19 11 CASRVTGEAFF TGTGCCAGTAGGGTTACTGGAGAAGCTTTCTTT
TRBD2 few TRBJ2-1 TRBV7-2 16 CANRSLSGGSENEQFF TGTGCCAACCGCTCGTTGTCCGGGGGGTCGGAGAATGAGCAGTTCTTC
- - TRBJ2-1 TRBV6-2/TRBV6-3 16 CASSYSKGETNNEQFF TGTGCCAGCAGTTACTCGAAGGGGGAGACCAACAATGAGCAGTTCTTC
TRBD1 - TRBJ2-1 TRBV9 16 CASSVEGQIIYNEQFF TGTGCCAGCAGCGTAGAGGGACAGATTATCTACAATGAGCAGTTCTTC
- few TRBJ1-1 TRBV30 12 CAWSYSNTEAFF TGTGCCTGGAGTTATAGTAACACTGAAGCTTTCTTT
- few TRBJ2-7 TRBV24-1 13 CATSDPTGREQYF TGTGCCACCAGTGACCCGACTGGACGCGAGCAGTACTTC
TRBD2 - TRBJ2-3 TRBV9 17 CASSARRGGLVTDTQYF TGTGCCAGCAGCGCAAGGAGAGGGGGACTAGTCACAGATACGCAGTATTTT
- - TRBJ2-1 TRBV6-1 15 CASSDAGTPYNEQFF TGTGCCAGCAGTGACGCTGGGACACCGTACAATGAGCAGTTCTTC
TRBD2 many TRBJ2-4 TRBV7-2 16 CASSFQRGLTKNIQYF TGTGCCAGCAGCTTTCAGCGGGGTCTGACCAAAAACATTCAGTACTTC
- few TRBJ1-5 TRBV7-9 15 CASSLAAGSNQPQHF TGTGCCAGCAGCTTAGCAGCAGGGAGCAATCAGCCCCAGCATTTT
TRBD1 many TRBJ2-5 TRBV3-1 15 CASSPRGSYGETQYF TGTGCCAGCAGCCCCAGGGGGTCTTACGGGGAGACCCAGTACTTC
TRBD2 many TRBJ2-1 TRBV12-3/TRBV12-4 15 CASIPPGLGYNEQFF TGTGCCAGCATCCCCCCAGGACTAGGGTACAATGAGCAGTTCTTC